A single sample is the source of the 5 T cell receptor beta chains below, sequenced in a study of T cell repertoires in cytomegalovirus infection. Their antigen targets remain unknown. Using its own MiXCR run on the reads, TCRdb lists one record per CDR3 protein. The table includes roughly 120,000 distinct CDR3 sequences, approximately 30% detected once. The source material was CD8+ T cells from cultured PBMCs, sampled from culture after CMV antigen stimulation. The receptor set was obtained from a human donor in good health (CMV status not recorded). Some clones in this sample may be carry-over from other donors' samples.

The chain has TRBV6-8 and TRBJ2-2, with 7 bases lining up with TRBD1. Germline values: CDR1 MNHGY, CDR2 SAAAGT. CDR3 length equals 15 residues. Trimming at V came to 2 bases and at J to 6 bases, leaving 6 bases not matched to a gene. CDR3 coding DNA: TGTGCCAGCAGTTACAACCTTGGACAGGCCGGGGAGCTGTTTTTT. Translation gives CASSYNLGQAGELFF.

The chain uses TRBV5-6 and TRBJ1-1, with a weak D call TRBD1 (5 bases). Germline V gives CDR1 SGHDT, CDR2 YYEEEE. Between the trimmed V and J ends, which lost 6 bases and 4 bases, there was a span of 10 bases. This CDR3 contains 12 residues. CDR3 in DNA: TGTGCCAGCAACCATAGGGGCACTGAAGCTTTCTTT. Residues: CASNHRGTEAFF.

The chain joins TRBV6-5 to TRBJ2-3, with 7 bases matching TRBD1. V lost 10 bases, J lost 5 bases, and 9 bases stayed unmatched. This CDR3 is 13 amino acids long. The germline V gene encodes CDR1 MNHEY and CDR2 SVGAGI. The CDR3 loop is CATRKGAKDTQYF. In DNA form, the CDR3 reads TGTGCCACCCGAAAGGGGGCAAAAGATACGCAGTATTTT.

This clonotype was seen a few times. This chain joins TRBV29-1 and TRBJ1-2, with 7 bases lining up with TRBD1. The V gene end was trimmed by 4 bases and the J gene end by 5 bases; junction bases not matched to a gene: 4. The CDR3 runs to 12 residues. CDR1 and CDR2 (germline): SQVTM, ANQGSEA. As DNA, the CDR3 is TGCAGCGTTGCCGGGACAGCTTATGGCTACACCTTC. This codes for CSVAGTAYGYTF.

With respect to this clonotype: Germline is not matched at one junction end, which may reflect a read error. The chain combines TRBV7-4 with TRBJ2-4, with TRBD2 as a possible D gene (6 bases). CDR1 SGHVT and CDR2 SQSDAQ come from the germline V gene. This CDR3 is 15 amino acids long. This CDR3 reads CVSSLNDGGWDIQYF. The CDR3 DNA reads TGTGTCAGCAGCTTAAACGACGGGGGATGGGACATTCAGTACTTC.